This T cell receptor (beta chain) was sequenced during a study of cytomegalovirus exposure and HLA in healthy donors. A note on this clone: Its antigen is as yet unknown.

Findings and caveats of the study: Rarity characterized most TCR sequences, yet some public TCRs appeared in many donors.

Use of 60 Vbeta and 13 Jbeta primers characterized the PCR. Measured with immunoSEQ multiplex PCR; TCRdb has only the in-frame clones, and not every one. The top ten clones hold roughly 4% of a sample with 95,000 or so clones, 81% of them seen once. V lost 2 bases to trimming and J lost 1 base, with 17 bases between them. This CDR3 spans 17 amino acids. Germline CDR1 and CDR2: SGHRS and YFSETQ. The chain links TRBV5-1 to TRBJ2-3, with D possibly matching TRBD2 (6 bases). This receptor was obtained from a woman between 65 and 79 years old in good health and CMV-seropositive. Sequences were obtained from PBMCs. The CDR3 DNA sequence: TGCGCCAGCAGCTTATACTTGCGGGGAACTGGCACAGATACGCAGTATTTT. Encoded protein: CASSLYLRGTGTDTQYF. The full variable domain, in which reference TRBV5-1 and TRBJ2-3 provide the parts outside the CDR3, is KAGVTQTPRYLIKTRGQQVTLSCSPISGHRSVSWYQQTPGQGLQFLFEYFSETQRNKGNFPGRFSGRQFSNSRSEMNVSTLELGDSALYLCASSLYLRGTGTDTQYFGPGTRLTVL.